This entry concerns a single T cell receptor beta chain. Germline-derived CDR1 and CDR2 are SQVTM and ANQGSEA. The ends were cut back, 5 bases at V and 7 bases at J, with 23 bases in the middle. This CDR3 is 15 amino acids long. Total RNA (roughly 550 ng) served as template for TCR beta cDNA synthesis primed by a constant-region primer. Three nested multiplex PCR rounds of slightly modified ARM-PCR generated TCR beta libraries. In the first two PCR rounds, TRBV1-TRBV30 forward primers were paired with a C-beta reverse primer, and each round lasted roughly 10 cycles. A single record per CDR3 protein comes from TCRdb applying MiXCR to the multiplex PCR reads. The sample lists roughly 91,000 distinct CDR3 sequences, around 63% occurring once. The source of the sample is a study of tumor-infiltrating lymphocytes in primary liver carcinoma. Unsorted bulk tissue of about 20-32 mg yielded co-extracted RNA and DNA. Over 85% viable tumor cells were present in every tumor sample.

The sequencing input was liver tumor tissue from sampling region 5. Described subset: tumor region T5, tumor centre. The source is a woman aged 55-75 years with primary liver carcinoma and hepatitis B virus infection. The V and J genes are TRBV29-1 and TRBJ1-1; TRBD1 might be the D (5 bases). The CDR3 DNA is TGCAGCGTTATCTGGCAGGTAGGGGTTGTTGGTGAAGCTTTCTTT. This sequence encodes CSVIWQVGVVGEAFF.